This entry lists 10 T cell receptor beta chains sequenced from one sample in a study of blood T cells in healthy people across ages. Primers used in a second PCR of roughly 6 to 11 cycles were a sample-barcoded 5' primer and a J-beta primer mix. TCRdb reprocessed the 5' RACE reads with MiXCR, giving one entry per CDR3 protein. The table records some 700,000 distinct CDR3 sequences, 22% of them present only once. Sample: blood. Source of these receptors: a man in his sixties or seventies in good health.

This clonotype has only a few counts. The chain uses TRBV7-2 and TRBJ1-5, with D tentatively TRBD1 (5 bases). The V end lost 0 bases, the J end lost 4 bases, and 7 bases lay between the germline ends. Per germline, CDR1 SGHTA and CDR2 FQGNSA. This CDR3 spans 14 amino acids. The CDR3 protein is CASSLASGNQPQHF. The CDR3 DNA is TGTGCCAGCAGCTTAGCTTCAGGGAATCAGCCCCAGCATTTT.

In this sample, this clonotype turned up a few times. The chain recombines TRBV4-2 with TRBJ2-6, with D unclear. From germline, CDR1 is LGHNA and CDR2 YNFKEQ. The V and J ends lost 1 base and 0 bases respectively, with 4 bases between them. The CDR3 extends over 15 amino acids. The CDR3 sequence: CASSQVGSGANVLTF. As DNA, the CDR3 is TGTGCCAGCAGCCAAGTTGGCTCTGGGGCCAACGTCCTGACTTTC.

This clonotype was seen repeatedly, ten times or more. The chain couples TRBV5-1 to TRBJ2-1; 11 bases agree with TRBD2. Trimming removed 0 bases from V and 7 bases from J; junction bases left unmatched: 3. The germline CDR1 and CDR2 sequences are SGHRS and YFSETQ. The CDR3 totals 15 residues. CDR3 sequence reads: CASSLVAGGLNEQFF. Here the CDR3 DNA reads TGCGCCAGCAGCTTGGTAGCGGGGGGGCTTAATGAGCAGTTCTTC.

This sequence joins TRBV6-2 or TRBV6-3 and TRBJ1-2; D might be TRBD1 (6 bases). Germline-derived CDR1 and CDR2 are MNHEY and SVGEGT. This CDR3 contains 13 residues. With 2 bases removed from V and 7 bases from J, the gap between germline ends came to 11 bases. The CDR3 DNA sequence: TGTGCCAGCAGTTACAAGGACAGATTTGGCTACACCTTC. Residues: CASSYKDRFGYTF.

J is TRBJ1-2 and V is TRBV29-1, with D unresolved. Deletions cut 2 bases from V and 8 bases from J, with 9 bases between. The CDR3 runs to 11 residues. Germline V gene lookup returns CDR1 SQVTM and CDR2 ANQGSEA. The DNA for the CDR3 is TGCAGCGTTGAAAAAGGGCAAGGCTACACCTTC. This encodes CSVEKGQGYTF.

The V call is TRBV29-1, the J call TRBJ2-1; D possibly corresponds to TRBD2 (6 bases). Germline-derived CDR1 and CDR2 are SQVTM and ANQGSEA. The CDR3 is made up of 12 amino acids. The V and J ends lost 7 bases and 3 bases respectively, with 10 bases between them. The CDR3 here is CSGKTSYNEQFF. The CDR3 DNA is TGCAGCGGAAAGACTAGCTACAATGAGCAGTTCTTC.

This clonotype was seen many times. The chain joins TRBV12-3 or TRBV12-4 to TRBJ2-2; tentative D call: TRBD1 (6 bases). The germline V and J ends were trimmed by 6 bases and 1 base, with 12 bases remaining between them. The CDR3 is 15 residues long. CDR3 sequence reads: CASSPGTLNTGELFF. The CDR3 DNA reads TGTGCCAGCAGCCCCGGGACACTGAACACCGGGGAGCTGTTTTTT.

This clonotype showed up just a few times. DNA of the CDR3: TGCAGTGCTAGGGGCCTGAAGAACACTGAAGCTTTCTTT. Its translation is CSARGLKNTEAFF. This sequence joins TRBV20-1 and TRBJ1-1; D remains ambiguous. The CDR3 length is 13 residues. Trimming removed 3 bases from V and 1 base from J, with 9 bases in between. The germline V gene encodes CDR1 DFQATT and CDR2 SNEGSKA (reference sequence).

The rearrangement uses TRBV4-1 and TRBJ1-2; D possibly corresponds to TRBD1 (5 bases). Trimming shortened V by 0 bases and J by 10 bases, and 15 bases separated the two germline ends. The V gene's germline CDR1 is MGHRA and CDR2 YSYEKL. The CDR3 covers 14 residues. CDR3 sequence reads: CASSQDMTASVYTF. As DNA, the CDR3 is TGCGCCAGCAGCCAAGATATGACAGCCAGTGTCTACACCTTC.

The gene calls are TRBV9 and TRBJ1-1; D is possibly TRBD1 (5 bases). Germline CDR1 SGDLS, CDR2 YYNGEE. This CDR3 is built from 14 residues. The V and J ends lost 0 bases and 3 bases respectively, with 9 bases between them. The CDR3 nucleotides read TGTGCCAGCAGCGTAGGGGGCAGGGACACTGAAGCTTTCTTT. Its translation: CASSVGGRDTEAFF.